What follows is one T cell receptor beta chain and its context. This entry belongs to a study of blood T cell repertoires in COVID-19. With V trimmed by 0 bases and J by 7 bases, 4 bases remained unmatched. Germline V lookup: CDR1 SGHTA, CDR2 FQGNSA. The CDR3 spans 16 residues. The method was immunoSEQ multiplex PCR; TCRdb's version includes in-frame clones alone and lacks a portion of them. The sample records about 250,000 clones, 88% being singletons. The TCR originated in a woman aged 45-65 years who had recovered from COVID-19. The rearrangement uses TRBV7-2 and TRBJ2-2; 11 bases line up with TRBD2. Sequenced input: PBMCs or T cells enriched from blood (not recorded which). In DNA, the CDR3 is TGTGCCAGCAGCTTAGCGACTAGCGGGACGGTCGGGGAGCTGTTTTTT. Encoded protein: CASSLATSGTVGELFF.